The entry below describes one T cell receptor beta chain. Its antigen is not yet known. Base qualities are not provided; no much larger clone lies one nucleotide away. The data belong to a study of blood T cell repertoires in COVID-19 (dated by TCRdb to 2019 to 2021). For context, the study as a whole: Samples from collaborators originated in the United States, Italy and Spain and spanned both the acute and convalescent phases of COVID-19. The material from the prospective study consisted of cDNA or gDNA derived from T cells, B-cell-depleted T cells, or PBMCs. Subjects who had been exposed to COVID-19, were actively infected with it, or had recovered from it provided the deeply sampled blood TCRbeta repertoires that made up the dataset. The repertoires were released in a freely available public database meant as a resource for research on the immune response to SARS-CoV-2. Samples were obtained from the ongoing ImmuneRACE study (first 160 participants) and from 950 to 1,500 subjects provided by 6 global collaborators. Sample metadata almost always included a de-identified subject ID, COVID-19 status, age in years and sex. Where available, HLA class I and class II types were obtained from metadata supplied by the sample provider rather than from assay-based typing. The paper as a whole reports these results and caveats: The quantity of clinical and demographic metadata differed by source and by participant and was supplied without curation.

TCRbeta CDR3 regions were amplified from genomic DNA by means of the immunoSEQ Assay, a bias-controlled multiplex PCR. The published analysis was carried out like this. The number of nucleated cells in each sample was estimated by amplification of reference gene primers within the assay. To quantify the absolute abundance of each unique TCRbeta CDR3 rearrangement, sequence reads were collapsed and filtered. Productive Simpson clonality was computed per sample as the square root of Simpson's diversity index over productive rearrangements. Drawn from immuneACCESS, this table holds only the in-frame rearrangements with V and J called that TCRdb kept. Clones are partly lost; checked studies trace under half to an unresolved V gene and leave the rest unexplained. Clonal size and the V and J genes are those of that table, whereas D and trimming came from the DNA. Recorded for this sample are about 33,000 clones; around 87% of them occurred a single time. The ten biggest clones cover roughly 21% of the sample.

Each collaborating institution followed its own protocols to collect whole blood in K2EDTA tubes. Collaborator samples were shipped for TCRbeta analysis as frozen whole blood, isolated PBMCs, or DNA extracted from either sample type. The sequence was collected from a man in his 60s with acute or convalescent COVID-19. The sequenced material came from peripheral blood.

Read as DNA, the sequence is TGTGCCAGCAGCCCCGAGCCCCGCACTGAAGCTTTCTTT. This sequence encodes CASSPEPRTEAFF. The sequence links TRBV9 to TRBJ1-1, with no confidently assigned D gene. The CDR3 measures 13 amino acids from cysteine to phenylalanine. The DNA shown is the 39-base CDR3, in frame from base 1. The germline V gene provides CDR1 SGDLS and CDR2 YYNGEE. Relative to germline, V is 4 bases shorter and J is 4 bases shorter, with 11 bases between their ends. The CDR3, completed at both ends by the reference TRBV9 and TRBJ1-1 genes, gives the full variable domain DSGVTQTPKHLITATGQRVTLRCSPRSGDLSVYWYQQSLDQGLQFLIQYYNGEERAKGNILERFSAQQFPDLHSELNLSSLELGDSALYFCASSPEPRTEAFFGQGTRLTVV.